What follows are 21 T cell receptor beta chains derived from one specimen sequenced in a study of Graves' ophthalmopathy and Graves' hyperthyroidism. Amplification of the TCR beta CDR3 regions used RNA transcripts (as template). A first-round RT-PCR used HTBI primers, followed by a second-round multiplex PCR. One entry per CDR3 protein, called by TCRdb with MiXCR from the multiplex PCR reads. The sample contains about 700,000 distinct CDR3 sequences, over 40% of which appear only once. Sequenced sample: peripheral blood. All receptors come from an adult man with Graves' ophthalmopathy.

This clonotype was seen at least ten times. The chain has TRBV12-3 or TRBV12-4 and TRBJ1-5; D unclear. There are 14 residues in the CDR3. Trimming shortened V by 1 base and J by 9 bases, and 13 bases separated the two germline ends. The CDR3 DNA reads as TGTGCCAGCAGTTTAGAATCGGGGAGAGGGCCCCAGCATTTT. The encoded protein is CASSLESGRGPQHF.

The chain uses TRBV12-3 or TRBV12-4 and TRBJ1-6, with D perhaps TRBD1 (6 bases). CDR3 length: 13 residues. Trimming removed 7 bases at V and 11 bases at J, with 15 bases between. The CDR3 protein is CASTTQGGTPLHF. CDR3 DNA: TGTGCCAGCACCACACAGGGAGGGACACCCCTCCACTTT.

The chain joins TRBV29-1 to TRBJ1-2; D not resolved. The germline V and J ends were trimmed by 7 bases and 4 bases, with 16 bases remaining between them. Looked up from germline, CDR1 is SQVTM and CDR2 is ANQGSEA. The CDR3 sequence is 13 residues long. This chain's CDR3 is CSASSRNGYGYTF. CDR3 bases: TGCAGCGCCAGCAGTCGGAACGGCTATGGCTACACCTTC.

In the case of this clonotype: This may arise from a read error, as a much more abundant clone is one base away. The chain is built from TRBV7-2 and TRBJ2-5; 10 nucleotides match TRBD1. CDR1 and CDR2 from the germline V gene are SGHTA and FQGNSA. There are 14 residues in the CDR3. J gave up 9 bases and V 8 bases, and 12 bases lay outside the gene matches. DNA of the CDR3: TGTGCCAGCGGAACCCGGGACAGGGGCGAGGCCCAGTACTTC. Protein product: CASGTRDRGEAQYF.

This clonotype was recorded many times. This chain uses TRBV20-1 with TRBJ2-5; TRBD2 might be the D (6 bases). The V end was cut by 3 bases, the J end by 0 bases, with 11 bases between. CDR3 length: 14 residues. Germline values: CDR1 DFQATT, CDR2 SNEGSKA (reference sequence). The CDR3 here is CSASQEGNQETQYF. DNA for the CDR3: TGCAGTGCTAGTCAGGAGGGCAACCAAGAGACCCAGTACTTC.

The rearrangement uses TRBV25-1 and TRBJ1-3; tentatively, D is TRBD1 (5 bases). V was shortened by 10 bases and J by 0 bases, with 10 bases between the two germline ends. Per the germline V gene, CDR1 is MGHDK and CDR2 is SYGVNS. The CDR3 covers 13 residues. CDR3 nucleotides: TGTGCCACAGGGACCGTCTCTGGAAACACCATATATTTT. Translating it yields CATGTVSGNTIYF.

This clonotype was detected many times. The rearrangement links TRBV7-9 to TRBJ2-7; perhaps TRBD1 as D (6 bases). The germline gives CDR1 SEHNR, CDR2 FQNEAQ (reference sequence). The CDR3 sequence is 15 residues long. Trimming removed 4 bases at V and 0 bases at J, with 13 bases between. The CDR3 DNA reads TGTGCCAGCAGCTCTCAAGGGGACAACTCCTACGAGCAGTACTTC. This codes for CASSSQGDNSYEQYF.

V usage is TRBV20-1 and J usage is TRBJ2-7, with 10 bases that match TRBD1. The V segment lost 5 bases and the J segment 5 bases; nucleotides outside the gene matches: 6. The CDR3 extends over 13 amino acids. Germline CDR1 and CDR2: DFQATT and SNEGSKA (reference sequence). In DNA form, the CDR3 reads TGCAGTGCTCACCGACAGGGGGCCGACGAGCAGTACTTC. It translates to CSAHRQGADEQYF.

This chain connects TRBV7-8 to TRBJ1-1, with a weak D call TRBD1 (5 bases). V was clipped by 6 bases and J by 3 bases, with 17 bases between them. Germline lookup yields CDR1 SGHVS and CDR2 FQNEAQ. The CDR3 has 15 amino acids. CDR3 loop: CASRLSRARHTEAFF. The CDR3 region has the DNA TGTGCCAGCAGGCTATCCAGGGCCCGGCACACTGAAGCTTTCTTT.

This clonotype was seen more than once but under ten times. The rearrangement links TRBV5-6 to TRBJ2-2; no clear D. V was pared by 4 bases and J by 2 bases, with 12 bases between. In germline, CDR1 is SGHDT, CDR2 YYEEEE. The CDR3 consists of 15 residues. The CDR3: CASSLWPPNTGELFF. CDR3 nucleotide sequence: TGTGCCAGCAGCCTATGGCCCCCTAACACCGGGGAGCTGTTTTTT.

This clonotype appeared once. Possible read error: a much larger clone is one base away. The chain uses TRBV20-1 and TRBJ1-4; D is undetermined. Germline CDR1 and CDR2: DFQATT and SNEGSKA (reference sequence). The CDR3 is 13 amino acids. Trimming removed 4 bases at V and 9 bases at J, with 15 bases between. In nucleotides, the CDR3 is TGCAGTGCTAACATAGGAGGGAATAAAAAACTGTTTTTT. It translates to CSANIGGNKKLFF.

This clonotype was seen many times. The rearrangement links TRBV15 to TRBJ1-5, with D possibly matching TRBD1 (6 bases). Germline V gives CDR1 LNHNV, CDR2 YYDKDF (reference sequence). This CDR3 contains 15 residues. Trimming stripped 1 base from V and 5 bases from J, with 12 bases between. CDR3 in DNA: TGTGCCACCAGCAGAGTGGGGGGCGCGGATCAGCCCCAGCATTTT. It yields the protein CATSRVGGADQPQHF.

This clonotype turned up a few times. CDR3 coding DNA: TGCAGCGTTGAAATGGGGGCGATAGATACGCAGTATTTT. Protein product: CSVEMGAIDTQYF. The genes are TRBV29-1 and TRBJ2-3, with a tentative D call TRBD1 (6 bases). The CDR3 spans 13 residues. CDR1 and CDR2 from the germline V gene are SQVTM and ANQGSEA. The V gene lost 2 bases and the J gene lost 5 bases, with 11 bases spanning the gap.

The chain links TRBV7-9 to TRBJ1-2; TRBD1 might be the D (6 bases). The CDR3 loop spans 13 amino acids. Trimming cost V 2 bases and J 12 bases, with 16 bases left between them. CDR1 SEHNR and CDR2 FQNEAQ come from the germline V gene (reference sequence). The CDR3 loop is CASSLRVWGADTF. Here the CDR3 DNA reads TGTGCCAGCAGCTTACGGGTTTGGGGGGCCGACACCTTC. Based on the CDR3 plus reference TRBV7-9 and TRBJ1-2, the full variable domain is DTGVSQNPRHKITKRGQNVTFRCDPISEHNRLYWYRQTLGQGPEFLTYFQNEAQLEKSRLLSDRFSAERPKGSFSTLEIQRTEQGDSAMYLCASSLRVWGADTFGSGTRLTVV.

The J gene is TRBJ2-7, the V gene TRBV10-3; D unresolved. V gave up 4 bases and J gave up 4 bases, with 14 bases separating them. The CDR3 is 14 amino acids. Germline V gives CDR1 ENHRY, CDR2 SYGVKD. CDR3 in DNA: TGTGCCATCAGTGCTAGGGCCGGGCCGTACGAGCAGTACTTC. As protein: CAISARAGPYEQYF.

This clonotype was seen many times. The rearrangement links TRBV19 to TRBJ1-5; possible D gene TRBD1, 5 bases. CDR3 length: 13 residues. Trimming cost V 4 bases and J 5 bases, with 9 bases left between them. Per the germline V gene, CDR1 is LNHDA and CDR2 is SQIVND (reference sequence). The CDR3 loop is CASSTRVHQPQHF. CDR3 coding DNA: TGTGCCAGTAGTACCAGGGTCCATCAGCCCCAGCATTTT.

The rearrangement uses TRBV7-6 and TRBJ1-6; D is unresolved. Germline loops: CDR1 SGHVS, CDR2 FNYEAQ. This CDR3 has 14 residues. V was shortened by 4 bases and J by 10 bases, with 14 bases between the two germline ends. CDR3 sequence (DNA): TGTGCCAGCAGCTCACGATCCTACCAGTCACCCCTCCACTTT. The encoded protein is CASSSRSYQSPLHF. Using reference TRBV7-6 and TRBJ1-6 for the parts outside the CDR3, the full variable domain is GAGVSQSPRYKVTKRGQDVALRCDPISGHVSLYWYRQALGQGPEFLTYFNYEAQQDKSGLPNDRFSAERPEGSISTLTIQRTEQRDSAMYRCASSSRSYQSPLHFGNGTRLTVT.

This CDR3 is CASSLSEDWVGGQYF. For the CDR3, the DNA is TGTGCCAGCAGCCTATCCGAGGACTGGGTGGGCGGGCAGTACTTC. V and J are TRBV7-2 and TRBJ2-7; weak D call: TRBD2 (5 bases). V gave up 5 bases and J gave up 9 bases, with 23 bases separating them. Germline V CDR1 and CDR2: SGHTA, FQGNSA. The CDR3 sequence is 15 residues long.

This clonotype was recorded at least ten times. The rearrangement links TRBV5-1 to TRBJ2-5; TRBD1 is a possible D gene (6 bases). Germline CDR1 is SGHRS and CDR2 is YFSETQ. This CDR3 comprises 18 residues. Trimming cost V 0 bases and J 2 bases, with 20 bases left between them. In DNA form, the CDR3 reads TGCGCCAGCAGCTTGGCTGACAGGATGGGGAGTTGGCAAGAGACCCAGTACTTC. Residues: CASSLADRMGSWQETQYF.

This chain uses TRBV6-5 with TRBJ1-2; D remains unclear. V dropped 4 bases and J dropped 5 bases, with 8 bases sitting between them. This CDR3 has 12 residues. Germline values: CDR1 MNHEY, CDR2 SVGAGI. DNA for the CDR3: TGTGCCAGCAGTTCCCGGGAATATGGCTACACCTTC. Translating it yields CASSSREYGYTF.

With regard to this clonotype: With a much larger clone just one base away, this may be a read error. The CDR3 DNA reads TGTGCCATCAGCCCCTACAGGGGGGAGAAGACCCAGTACTTC. Translating it yields CAISPYRGEKTQYF. The V and J genes are TRBV10-3 and TRBJ2-5; TRBD1 aligns across 8 bases. Trimming took 6 bases from V and 6 from J; bases not matched to a gene: 9. Germline V gives CDR1 ENHRY, CDR2 SYGVKD. The CDR3 totals 14 residues.